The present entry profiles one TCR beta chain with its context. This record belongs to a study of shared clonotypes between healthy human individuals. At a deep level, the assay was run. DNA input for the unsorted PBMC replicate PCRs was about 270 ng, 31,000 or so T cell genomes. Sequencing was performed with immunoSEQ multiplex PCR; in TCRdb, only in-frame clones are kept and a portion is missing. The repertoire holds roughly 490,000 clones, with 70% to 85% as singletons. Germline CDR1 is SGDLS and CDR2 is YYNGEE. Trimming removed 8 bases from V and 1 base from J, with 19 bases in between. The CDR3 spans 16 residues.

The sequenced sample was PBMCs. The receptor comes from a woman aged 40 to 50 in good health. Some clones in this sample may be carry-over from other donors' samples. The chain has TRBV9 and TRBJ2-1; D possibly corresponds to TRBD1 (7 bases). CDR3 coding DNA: TGTGCCAGTAGTTACACAGGGGAGGTGTCCTACAATGAGCAGTTCTTC. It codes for CASSYTGEVSYNEQFF.